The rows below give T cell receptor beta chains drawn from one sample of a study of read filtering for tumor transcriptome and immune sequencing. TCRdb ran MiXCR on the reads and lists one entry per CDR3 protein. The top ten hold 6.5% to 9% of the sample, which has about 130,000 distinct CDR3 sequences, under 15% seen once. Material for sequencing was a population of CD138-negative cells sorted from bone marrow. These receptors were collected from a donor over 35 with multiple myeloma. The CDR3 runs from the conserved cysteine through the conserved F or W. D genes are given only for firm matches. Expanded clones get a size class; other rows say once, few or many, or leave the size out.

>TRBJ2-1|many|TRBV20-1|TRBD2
TGCAGTGCTAGACAGGGACTAGCGGGAACCTACAATGAGCAGTTCTTC
CSARQGLAGTYNEQFF
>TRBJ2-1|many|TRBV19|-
TGTGCCAGTAGTACGCCTCTAGGGCAGGGCTACAATGAGCAGTTCTTC
CASSTPLGQGYNEQFF
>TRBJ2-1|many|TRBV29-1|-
TGCAGCGTTTTAGGTCCCGGGGATGAGCAGTTCTTC
CSVLGPGDEQFF
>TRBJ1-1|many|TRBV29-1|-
TGCAGCGTTGAAGTATCAAAGACGCAGAGGAACACTGAAGCTTTCTTT
CSVEVSKTQRNTEAFF
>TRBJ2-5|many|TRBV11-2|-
TGTGCCAGCAGCTTAGTCGCGGGGGCGCTGATATTGAAAGAGACCCAGTACTTC
CASSLVAGALILKETQYF
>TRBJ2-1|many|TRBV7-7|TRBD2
TGTGCCAGCGGCACCGGACTAGCGGAATACAATGAGCAGTTCTTC
CASGTGLAEYNEQFF
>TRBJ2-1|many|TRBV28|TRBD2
TGTGCCAGTTCGAGAGCGGGAGTATTACACAATGAGCAGTTCTTC
CASSRAGVLHNEQFF
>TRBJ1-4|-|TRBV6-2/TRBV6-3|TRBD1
TGTGCCAGCAGTTACTTTCGGACAGGCTTGCTCCTCGGGAAACTGTTTTTT
CASSYFRTGLLLGKLFF
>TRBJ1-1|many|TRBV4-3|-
TGCGCCAGCAGCCAAGTAGCGAGGGGAGCTGAAGCTTTCTTT
CASSQVARGAEAFF
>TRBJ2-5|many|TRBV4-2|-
TGTGCCAGCAGCCAAGGTACCGGTAAATCGGAGACCCAGTACTTC
CASSQGTGKSETQYF
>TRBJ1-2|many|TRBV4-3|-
TGCGCCAGCAGCCCGACGGACTACTATGGCTACACCTTC
CASSPTDYYGYTF
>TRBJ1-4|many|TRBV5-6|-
TGTGCCAGCAGCTTGGGCCAGGCCTTAAGAGGCGAAAAACTGTTTTTT
CASSLGQALRGEKLFF
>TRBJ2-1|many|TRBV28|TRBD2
TGTGCCAGCAGTTGGTCTAGCGGGATTGTTAATGAGCAGTTCTTC
CASSWSSGIVNEQFF
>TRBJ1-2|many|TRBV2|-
TGTGCCAGCAGTGAAGAGGGTGGAGAAAACTATGGCTACACCTTC
CASSEEGGENYGYTF